This TCR beta chain was captured in a study of monozygotic twins with inflammatory bowel disease. Study-wide points: Researchers report that IBD patients shared fewer clonotypes with others than healthy twins, especially amid disease activity. Limited statistical power may explain no repertoire similarity difference between concordant and discordant twins.

The CDR3 runs to 16 residues. Germline V gene lookup returns CDR1 SGHRS and CDR2 YFSETQ. UMIs were attached via template switching, each with a 6-nucleotide sample barcode. Using the 5' RACE reads, TCRdb records one entry per CDR3 protein without DNA. The ten top clones account for over 2%, within a sample of approximately 340,000 distinct CDR3 sequences. On this clonotype itself: As yet, its antigen is unknown.

The sequenced material came from blood. This sequence joins TRBV5-1 and TRBJ2-2; as DNA is missing, the TRBD1 call by TCRdb cannot be tested. This TCR came from a human donor with ulcerative colitis or Crohn's disease, or a healthy co-twin of an affected twin (not recorded which). The CDR3 reads CASSLGLAGQAGELFF.